The TCR beta chain under discussion was sequenced for a study of T cell responses to AZD1222 COVID-19 vaccine (dated by TCRdb to the early 2020s). Looking at the study overall: AZD1222 recipients given second doses at about 4 weeks or at about 12 weeks were pooled, since spike-specific TCR depth and breadth were not found to differ between the two schedules. A total of 230 to 250 trial participants underwent TCR sequencing, of whom around 200 received two doses of AZD1222 and some 25 received two doses of the MenACWY control vaccine. Trial participants were enrolled by age into subgroups of 18-55, 56-69 and 70-plus years, and around 140, 26 and 57 TCR-sequenced participants, respectively, were included in these subgroups.

Via the germline V gene, CDR1 is SQVTM and CDR2 ANQGSEA. The CDR3 contains 11 residues, cysteine and phenylalanine counted. Here the CDR3 DNA is all that survives: 33 bases in frame from base 1. Cut back by 4 bases and 4 bases, the V and J ends lie 8 bases apart. In the case of this clone: What antigen it recognizes has not been identified. It has no much larger one-base neighbor in the sample; base qualities were not kept.

Taken with the paper, the label for time point translates to: baseline before first vaccination. Vaccinee samples came from UK trials COV001 and COV002, including a single-blind randomized controlled phase 2/3 trial of AZD1222 (ChAdOx1 nCoV-19) in healthy adults. For TCRbeta chain sequencing, PBMC samples were collected from trial participants at day 0 and at day 28 after the second dose. General findings and caveats noted by the study authors: Conclusions about previously exposed vaccinees were limited because only a handful of AZD1222 recipients were SARS-CoV-2 seropositive at baseline. A significant rise in spike-specific TCR breadth and depth was observed after two AZD1222 doses relative to day 0 and relative to MenACWY recipients. No day 14 peak-response samples were available, so repertoires were characterized only after the peak T cell response. Participants were mostly white British and included more females than males, and it was suggested by the authors that clonal diversity may have been underestimated. The whole spike protein was spanned by vaccine-associated CD4 TCRs, and dominant responses were seen in regions 160-218 and 743-854. In the small 56-69-year group, the increase in depth fell short of significance, most likely because of low power. Reportedly, close to half of the unique spike-specific TCRs recognized epitopes lying outside the regions that are mutated in the B.1.351 and B.1.1.7 variants.

The CDR3 regions of human TCRbeta chains were analyzed by immunosequencing. As for the original processing: Repertoire TCRs were checked for matches against a reference library of SARS-CoV-2-specific TCRs that had been generated using the MIRA antigen-specificity platform. Breadth was defined as the fraction of unique TCRs that were SARS-CoV-2-associated, and depth was defined as the fraction of total T cells that were SARS-CoV-2-associated. Using the MIRA data, every spike-specific TCR was mapped to the spike region that the TCR reacted to and assigned to either a CD4 or a CD8 class. Log10-transformed breadth and depth values were compared by one-way ANOVA with Sidak's multiple comparisons tests. TCRdb obtained this table from immuneACCESS and retained in-frame rearrangements with V and J assigned. These tables miss some clones; where compared with another copy, unresolved V genes account for less than half of the shortfall, and the remainder is unexplained. That table gives V, J and clone size, and the DNA gave D and trimming. The sample table contains roughly 150,000 clones; only one count was recorded for roughly 86% of them. In total, the top ten clones hold around 5.5% of the sample.

The sequencing here drew on peripheral blood, taken on day 0 of AZD1222 vaccination. This sequence originates from an adult in good health. Rearrangement joined TRBV29-1 to TRBJ2-7, with the D gene call left open. Here the CDR3 is given as CSVGLGYEQYF. The sequenced DNA is TGCAGCGTTGGGCTCGGGTACGAGCAGTACTTC.